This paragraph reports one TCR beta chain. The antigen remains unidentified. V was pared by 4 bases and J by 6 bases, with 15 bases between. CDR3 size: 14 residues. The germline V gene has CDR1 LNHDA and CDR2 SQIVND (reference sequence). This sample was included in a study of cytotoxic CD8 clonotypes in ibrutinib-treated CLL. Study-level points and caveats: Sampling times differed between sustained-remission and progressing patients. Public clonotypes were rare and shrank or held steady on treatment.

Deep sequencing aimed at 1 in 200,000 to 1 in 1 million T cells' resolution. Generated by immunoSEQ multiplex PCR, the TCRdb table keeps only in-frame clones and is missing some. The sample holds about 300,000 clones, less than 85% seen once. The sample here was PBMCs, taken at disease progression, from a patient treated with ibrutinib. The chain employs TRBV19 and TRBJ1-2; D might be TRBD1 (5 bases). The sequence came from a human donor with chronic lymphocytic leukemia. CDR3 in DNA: TGTGCCAGTAGTAGCCCGGTTGGGGCTCATGGCTACACCTTC. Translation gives CASSSPVGAHGYTF.